These 26 T cell receptor beta chains came from one sample sequenced in a study of blood T cells in healthy people across ages. Through a sample-barcoded 5' primer and a J-beta primer mix, a second PCR was run for about 6 to 11 cycles. TCRdb redid the calling of the 5' RACE reads with MiXCR, one entry per CDR3 protein. The sample consists of about 670,000 distinct CDR3 sequences, about 51% of them appearing once. The sequenced sample was blood. The receptors stem from a woman at least 80 years old in good health.

On this clonotype itself: A much larger clone differs from this one at a single base, so this may be a read error. The chain employs TRBV7-2 and TRBJ1-2, with TRBD1 identical over 9 bases. The germline CDR1 and CDR2 sequences are SGHTA and FQGNSA. The CDR3 is 14 amino acids. CDR3 DNA sequence: TGTGCCAGCAGCCCAGGACAGGGGATCTATGGCTACATCTTC. This sequence encodes CASSPGQGIYGYIF.

As to this clonotype: Sequence at one end of the junction differs from germline and may be a read error. The rearrangement joins TRBV6-6 to TRBJ2-3; TRBD2 matches 7 bases. There are 15 residues in the CDR3. Germline V gene data show CDR1 as MNHNY and CDR2 as SVGAGI (reference sequence). This CDR3 is CASFTLAALTGTQYF. The CDR3 DNA reads as TGTGCCAGCTTTACCCTAGCGGCTCTCACAGGTACGCAGTATTTT.

The V and J genes are TRBV12-3 or TRBV12-4 and TRBJ2-2, with TRBD1 identical over 8 bases. This CDR3 is built from 16 residues. With V trimmed by 4 bases and J by 7 bases, 11 bases remained unmatched. In DNA, the CDR3 is TGTGCCAGCAGTTGGGACCGGACAGGGATTAACGGGGAGCTGTTTTTT. Encoded protein: CASSWDRTGINGELFF.

The genes are TRBV15 and TRBJ2-1; 12 bases align to TRBD2. CDR1 LNHNV and CDR2 YYDKDF come from the germline V gene (reference sequence). V gave up 1 base and J gave up 0 bases; unmatched junction bases: 7. The CDR3 has 19 amino acids. This chain's CDR3 is CATSRGTSGIVSSYNEQFF. CDR3 sequence (DNA): TGTGCCACCAGCAGAGGGACTAGCGGGATCGTGAGCTCCTACAATGAGCAGTTCTTC. The full variable domain, with the rest looked up from reference TRBV15 and TRBJ2-1, is DAMVIQNPRYQVTQFGKPVTLSCSQTLNHNVMYWYQQKSSQAPKLLFHYYDKDFNNEADTPDNFQSRRPNTSFCFLDIRSPGLGDTAMYLCATSRGTSGIVSSYNEQFFGPGTRLTVL.

The gene calls are TRBV14 and TRBJ1-6, with D unclear. The CDR3 runs to 13 residues. Trimming removed 8 bases from V and 5 bases from J, with 10 bases in between. Looked up from germline, CDR1 is SGHDN and CDR2 is FVKESK. The CDR3 sequence is CASAPFNNSPLHF. The CDR3 bases are TGTGCCAGCGCACCCTTCAATAATTCACCCCTCCACTTT.

J is TRBJ1-1 and V is TRBV10-3, with 8 bases aligning to TRBD1. With V trimmed by 7 bases and J by 3 bases, 7 bases remained unmatched. This CDR3 has 14 residues. Per germline, CDR1 ENHRY and CDR2 SYGVKD. Written as DNA, the CDR3 is TGTGCCATCACCCCTGGACAGGGTGACACTGAAGCTTTCTTT. Residues: CAITPGQGDTEAFF.

This chain joins TRBV7-9 and TRBJ2-1; D gene ambiguous. The germline V gene has CDR1 SEHNR and CDR2 FQNEAQ (reference sequence). V lost 7 bases and J 0 bases, leaving 22 bases between the germline ends. This CDR3 is built from 18 residues. CDR3 region: CASIARASQSTSYNEQFF. CDR3 bases: TGTGCCAGCATAGCCCGAGCCTCCCAGAGTACCTCCTACAATGAGCAGTTCTTC. The whole variable domain, remainder taken from reference TRBV7-9 and TRBJ2-1, is DTGVSQNPRHKITKRGQNVTFRCDPISEHNRLYWYRQTLGQGPEFLTYFQNEAQLEKSRLLSDRFSAERPKGSFSTLEIQRTEQGDSAMYLCASIARASQSTSYNEQFFGPGTRLTVL.

This chain links TRBV3-1 with TRBJ2-1; weak D call: TRBD2 (5 bases). The germline V gene encodes CDR1 LGHDT and CDR2 YNNKEL (reference sequence). The CDR3 has 13 residues. Trimming left V 0 bases short and J 15 bases short, with 15 bases between. The CDR3 DNA sequence: TGTGCCAGCAGCCAAGATCTGGGGAGCGAACGGTTCTTC. Amino acid sequence: CASSQDLGSERFF.

On this clonotype: A much larger clone lies one base from this, so it may be a read error. The J gene is TRBJ2-7, the V gene TRBV5-1; 12 nucleotides match TRBD2. The germline gives CDR1 SGHRS, CDR2 YFSETQ. The CDR3 has 15 amino acids. V was pared by 7 bases and J by 7 bases, with 12 bases of the junction left unmatched. CDR3 region: CASGARLAGANEQYF. CDR3 DNA sequence: TGCGCCAGCGGGGCGAGACTAGCGGGAGCAAATGAGCAGTACTTC.

In its sample, this clonotype was seen a few times. The rearrangement links TRBV20-1 to TRBJ2-7; D unclear. From germline, CDR1 is DFQATT and CDR2 SNEGSKA (reference sequence). The V and J ends lost 5 bases and 6 bases respectively, with 14 bases between them. The CDR3 extends over 12 amino acids. The CDR3 sequence: CSAATFWGEQYF. The CDR3 DNA reads as TGCAGTGCTGCCACGTTCTGGGGCGAGCAGTACTTC.

The rearrangement links TRBV20-1 to TRBJ2-4; tentatively, D is TRBD1 or TRBD2 (6 bases each). There are 12 residues in the CDR3. Germline V CDR1 and CDR2: DFQATT, SNEGSKA (reference sequence). Trimming shortened V by 7 bases and J by 13 bases, and 20 bases separated the two germline ends. DNA of the CDR3: TGCAGTGTACAAGGGGGGTCAGAAGAGCAGTACTTC. This translates into CSVQGGSEEQYF.

To note about this clonotype: This could be a read error, since a much larger clone is one nucleotide away. This chain connects TRBV20-1 to TRBJ2-1, with D tentatively TRBD2 (7 bases). Judging by the DNA end, TRBJ2-7 fits better; the J call may be wrong. Germline V lookup: CDR1 DFQATT, CDR2 SNEGSKA (reference sequence). The CDR3 has 15 residues. The CDR3 protein is CSAPLRGGPYNEQYF. Written as DNA, the CDR3 is TGCAGTGCTCCCCTGAGGGGGGGCCCCTACAATGAGCAGTACTTC.

This clonotype was seen ten or more times. The rearrangement joins TRBV12-3 or TRBV12-4 to TRBJ2-3; D is undetermined. The CDR3 has 15 residues. V was pared by 5 bases and J by 0 bases, with 12 bases between. The CDR3 is CASSPPYSSTDTQYF. CDR3 nucleotides: TGTGCCAGCAGTCCCCCGTACAGTAGCACAGATACGCAGTATTTT.

This clonotype has just a few counts. This chain connects TRBV5-4 to TRBJ2-1; D is perhaps TRBD2 (6 bases). The CDR3 is 13 residues long. The V gene's germline CDR1 is SGHNT and CDR2 YYREEE (reference sequence). V was trimmed by 4 bases and J by 5 bases, leaving 10 bases between them. The CDR3 sequence is CASSGGLNNEQFF. The CDR3 region has the DNA TGTGCCAGCAGCGGGGGACTGAACAATGAGCAGTTCTTC. Based on the CDR3 plus reference TRBV5-4 and TRBJ2-1, the full variable domain is ETGVTQSPTHLIKTRGQQVTLRCSSQSGHNTVSWYQQALGQGPQFIFQYYREEENGRGNFPPRFSGLQFPNYSSELNVNALELDDSALYLCASSGGLNNEQFFGPGTRLTVL.

The sample holds many counts of this clonotype. V and J are TRBV20-1 and TRBJ2-1; the D is unclear. Trimming shortened V by 6 bases and J by 0 bases, and 12 bases separated the two germline ends. This CDR3 region has 14 residues. Germline V CDR1 and CDR2: DFQATT, SNEGSKA (reference sequence). As DNA, the CDR3 is TGCAGTGCCCAGTGGACCGGCTCCTACAATGAGCAGTTCTTC. The encoded protein is CSAQWTGSYNEQFF.

This clonotype was detected many times. The V and J genes are TRBV4-2 and TRBJ2-3, with 11 bases lining up with TRBD2. The CDR3 has 17 amino acids. The ends lost 0 bases at V and 6 bases at J; junction bases unmatched: 8. Germline V gives CDR1 LGHNA, CDR2 YNFKEQ. This CDR3 is CASSQEETSGGGDTQYF. CDR3 DNA sequence: TGTGCCAGCAGCCAAGAGGAAACTAGCGGGGGCGGGGATACGCAGTATTTT.

The chain links TRBV7-3 to TRBJ1-5; D is unresolved. V was clipped by 5 bases and J by 5 bases, with 10 bases between them. Germline lookup yields CDR1 SGHTA and CDR2 FQGTGA. This CDR3 spans 13 amino acids. CDR3 bases: TGTGCCAGCAGCGTAGGTCGGGATCAGCCCCAGCATTTT. It is translated as CASSVGRDQPQHF.

CDR3 region: CASSLNRGRVGETRYF. CDR3 coding DNA: TGCGCCAGCAGCCTAAACAGGGGGCGAGTCGGAGAGACCCGGTACTTC. The gene calls are TRBV5-1 and TRBJ2-7; 9 bases are a match to TRBD1. With 4 bases clipped from V and 12 bases from J, the junction kept 20 bases outside the gene matches. Germline V gene data show CDR1 as SGHRS and CDR2 as YFSETQ. The CDR3 extends over 16 amino acids. Complete variable domain (other parts from reference TRBV5-1 and TRBJ2-7): KAGVTQTPRYLIKTRGQQVTLSCSPISGHRSVSWYQQTPGQGLQFLFEYFSETQRNKGNFPGRFSGRQFSNSRSEMNVSTLELGDSALYLCASSLNRGRVGETRYFGPGTRLTVT.

Points on this clonotype: One base away lies a much larger clone, so this may be a sequencing read error. The chain combines TRBV2 with TRBJ2-7, with D perhaps matching TRBD2 (5 bases). The V end lost 6 bases, the J end lost 2 bases, and 14 bases lay between the germline ends. The CDR3 contains 14 residues. The germline V gene has CDR1 SNHLY and CDR2 FYNNEI. The CDR3 sequence is CASSGRAAPYEQYF. The CDR3 DNA follows: TGTGCCAGCAGCGGACGAGCGGCGCCCTACGAGCAGTACTTC.

J is TRBJ2-3 and V is TRBV29-1; D is undetermined. The germline gives CDR1 SQVTM, CDR2 ANQGSEA. V was cut by 4 bases and J by 1 base, with 6 bases left in between. The CDR3 covers 12 residues. CDR3 residues: CSVGKGTDTQYF. The CDR3 bases are TGCAGCGTTGGAAAGGGCACAGATACGCAGTATTTT.

V and J are TRBV5-1 and TRBJ2-1; tentatively, D is TRBD2 (6 bases). The CDR3 runs 16 residues. Germline V lookup: CDR1 SGHRS, CDR2 YFSETQ. Trimming cost V 1 base and J 0 bases, with 11 bases left between them. In DNA, the CDR3 is TGCGCCAGCAGCTTGAGTGGGGGGAACTCCTACAATGAGCAGTTCTTC. It translates to CASSLSGGNSYNEQFF. The full variable domain, with the rest looked up from reference TRBV5-1 and TRBJ2-1, is KAGVTQTPRYLIKTRGQQVTLSCSPISGHRSVSWYQQTPGQGLQFLFEYFSETQRNKGNFPGRFSGRQFSNSRSEMNVSTLELGDSALYLCASSLSGGNSYNEQFFGPGTRLTVL.

V gene TRBV3-1 combines with J gene TRBJ2-5; 8 bases map to TRBD2. CDR1 is LGHDT and CDR2 is YNNKEL in the germline V gene (reference sequence). There are 12 residues in the CDR3. J lost 5 bases, V lost 7 bases, and 3 bases had no gene match. The CDR3 here is CASNQRGETQYF. The CDR3 DNA sequence: TGTGCCAGCAACCAGCGGGGGGAGACCCAGTACTTC.

This chain connects TRBV7-9 to TRBJ2-1; TRBD1 agrees at 8 bases. V dropped 5 bases and J dropped 8; count of bases not matched to a gene: 14. The CDR3 spans 16 residues. CDR1 and CDR2 from the germline V gene are SEHNR and FQNEAQ (reference sequence). CDR3 loop: CASSRRSGGPGDEQFF. The CDR3 bases are TGTGCCAGCAGCCGCAGATCAGGGGGCCCGGGCGATGAGCAGTTCTTC.

The rearrangement uses TRBV6-6 and TRBJ1-4; D is undetermined. The CDR3 runs 17 residues. Between the trimmed V and J ends, which lost 2 bases and 0 bases, there was a span of 13 bases. Germline V gives CDR1 MNHNY, CDR2 SVGAGI (reference sequence). CDR3 loop: CASSYAQAAATNEKLFF. DNA for the CDR3: TGTGCCAGCAGTTACGCCCAGGCGGCTGCAACTAATGAAAAACTGTTTTTT.

V usage is TRBV15 and J usage is TRBJ2-2; D unresolved. Trimming stripped 5 bases from V and 1 base from J, with 8 bases between. The germline CDR1 and CDR2 sequences are LNHNV and YYDKDF (reference sequence). The CDR3 covers 14 residues. The CDR3 region is CATSLKGNTGELFF. As DNA, the CDR3 is TGTGCCACCAGCTTGAAGGGGAACACCGGGGAGCTGTTTTTT.

A note on this clonotype: A read error may explain this, as a much larger clone is one base away. The gene calls are TRBV7-2 and TRBJ2-5; TRBD1 or TRBD2 may be the D gene (5 bases each). The CDR3 loop spans 14 amino acids. Germline V gene data show CDR1 as SGHTA and CDR2 as FQGNSA. As DNA, the CDR3 is TGTGCCCGCAGCTTAACCGGGACCGAAGAGACCCAGTACTTC. This translates into CARSLTGTEETQYF. Drawing the rest from reference TRBV7-2 and TRBJ2-5, the complete variable domain is GAGVSQSPSNKVTEKGKDVELRCDPISGHTALYWYRQSLGQGLEFLIYFQGNSAPDKSGLPSDRFSAERTGGSVSTLTIQRTQQEDSAVYLCARSLTGTEETQYFGPGTRLLVL.